One T cell receptor (beta chain) is described in this entry. Its matching antigen is unknown. This entry comes from a study of CD8+ T cells in alopecia areata. Sequencing templates came from extracted RNA that was reverse transcribed into cDNA. This table comes from immunoSEQ multiplex PCR, and its TCRdb copy is limited to in-frame clones, with some not included. The sample comprises about 200,000 clones, approximately 52% of which are singletons, and over 0.4% rests with the top ten. Study-level findings and limits: Resident alphabeta T-cell populations of normal skin are likewise subject to sequencing in scalp samples.

V was trimmed by 7 bases and J by 0 bases, leaving 10 bases between them. This CDR3 contains 13 residues. Per the germline V gene, CDR1 is MGHDK and CDR2 is SYGVNS. The source of this sequence is a human donor with alopecia areata. V and J are TRBV25-1 and TRBJ2-7, with no clear D. This sample comprised CD4+ T cells sorted from blood, obtained at week 0. The DNA of the CDR3 is TGTGCCAGCACAGACAATTACTCCTACGAGCAGTACTTC. This encodes CASTDNYSYEQYF.